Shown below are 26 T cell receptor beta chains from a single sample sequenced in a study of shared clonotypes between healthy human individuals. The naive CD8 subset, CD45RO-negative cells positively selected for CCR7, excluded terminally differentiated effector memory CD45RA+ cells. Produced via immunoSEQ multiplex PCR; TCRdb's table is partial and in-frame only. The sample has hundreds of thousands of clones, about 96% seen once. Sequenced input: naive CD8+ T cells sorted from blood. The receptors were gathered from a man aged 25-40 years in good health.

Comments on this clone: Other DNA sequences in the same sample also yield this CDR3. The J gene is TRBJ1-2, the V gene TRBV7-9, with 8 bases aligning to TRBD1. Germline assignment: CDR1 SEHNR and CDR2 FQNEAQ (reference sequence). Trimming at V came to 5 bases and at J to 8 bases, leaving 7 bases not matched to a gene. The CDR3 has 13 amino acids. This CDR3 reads CASSPDRVEGYTF. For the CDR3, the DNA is TGTGCCAGCAGCCCGGACAGGGTCGAGGGCTACACCTTC. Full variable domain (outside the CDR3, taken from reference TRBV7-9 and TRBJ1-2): DTGVSQNPRHKITKRGQNVTFRCDPISEHNRLYWYRQTLGQGPEFLTYFQNEAQLEKSRLLSDRFSAERPKGSFSTLEIQRTEQGDSAMYLCASSPDRVEGYTFGSGTRLTVV.

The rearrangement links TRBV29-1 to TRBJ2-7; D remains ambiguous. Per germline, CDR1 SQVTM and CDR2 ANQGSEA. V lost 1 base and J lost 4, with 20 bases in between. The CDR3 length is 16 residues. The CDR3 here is CSVEGLGALFPYEQYF. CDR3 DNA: TGCAGCGTTGAAGGCCTGGGCGCCCTTTTTCCTTACGAGCAGTACTTC.

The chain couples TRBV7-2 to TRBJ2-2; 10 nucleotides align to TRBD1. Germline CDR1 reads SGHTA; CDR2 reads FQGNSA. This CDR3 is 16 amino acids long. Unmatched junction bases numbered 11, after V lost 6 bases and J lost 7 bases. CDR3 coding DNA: TGTGCCAGCAGTAATTCGGGACAGGGGCCGGTCGGGGAGCTGTTTTTT. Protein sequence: CASSNSGQGPVGELFF.

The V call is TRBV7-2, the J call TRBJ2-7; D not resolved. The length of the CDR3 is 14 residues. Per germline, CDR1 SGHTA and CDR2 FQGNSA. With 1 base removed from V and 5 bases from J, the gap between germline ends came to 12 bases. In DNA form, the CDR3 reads TGTGCCAGCAGCTTAGTGGACCCCGCCCACGAGCAGTACTTC. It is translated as CASSLVDPAHEQYF. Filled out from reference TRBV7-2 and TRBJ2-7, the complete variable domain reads GAGVSQSPSNKVTEKGKDVELRCDPISGHTALYWYRQSLGQGLEFLIYFQGNSAPDKSGLPSDRFSAERTGGSVSTLTIQRTQQEDSAVYLCASSLVDPAHEQYFGPGTRLTVT.

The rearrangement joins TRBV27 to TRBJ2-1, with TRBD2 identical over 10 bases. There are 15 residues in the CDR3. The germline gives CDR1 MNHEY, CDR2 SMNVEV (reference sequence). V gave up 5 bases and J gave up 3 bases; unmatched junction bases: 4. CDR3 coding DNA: TGTGCCAGCAGTATGACTAGCGGGCTCTACAATGAGCAGTTCTTC. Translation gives CASSMTSGLYNEQFF.

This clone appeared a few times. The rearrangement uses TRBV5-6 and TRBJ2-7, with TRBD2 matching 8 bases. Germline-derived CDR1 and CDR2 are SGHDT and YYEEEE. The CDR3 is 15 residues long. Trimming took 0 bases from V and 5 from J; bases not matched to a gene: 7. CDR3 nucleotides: TGTGCCAGCAGCTTGGCGGGGGGGCAACCCGACGAGCAGTACTTC. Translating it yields CASSLAGGQPDEQYF. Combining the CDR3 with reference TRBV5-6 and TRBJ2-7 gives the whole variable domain DAGVTQSPTHLIKTRGQQVTLRCSPKSGHDTVSWYQQALGQGPQFIFQYYEEEERQRGNFPDRFSGHQFPNYSSELNVNALLLGDSALYLCASSLAGGQPDEQYFGPGTRLTVT.

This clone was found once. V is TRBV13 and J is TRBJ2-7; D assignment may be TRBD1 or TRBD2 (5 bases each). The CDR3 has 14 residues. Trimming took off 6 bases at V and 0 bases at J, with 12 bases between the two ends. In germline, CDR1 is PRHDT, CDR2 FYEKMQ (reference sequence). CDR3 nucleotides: TGTGCCAGCAGTACCGAGGGGTCCTCCTACGAGCAGTACTTC. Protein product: CASSTEGSSYEQYF.

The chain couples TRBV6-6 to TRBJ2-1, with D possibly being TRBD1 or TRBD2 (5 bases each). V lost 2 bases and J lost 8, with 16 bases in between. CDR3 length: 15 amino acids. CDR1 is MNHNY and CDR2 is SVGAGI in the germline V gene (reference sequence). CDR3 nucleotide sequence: TGTGCCAGCAGTTACGAGGGGCCCCAGTATGATGAGCAGTTCTTC. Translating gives CASSYEGPQYDEQFF.

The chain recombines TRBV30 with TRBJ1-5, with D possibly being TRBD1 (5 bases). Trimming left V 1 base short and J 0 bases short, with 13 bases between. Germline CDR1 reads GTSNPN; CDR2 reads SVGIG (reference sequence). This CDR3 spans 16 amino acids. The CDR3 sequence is CAWSELRGPSNQPQHF. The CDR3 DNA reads TGTGCCTGGAGTGAACTCCGGGGACCTAGCAATCAGCCCCAGCATTTT. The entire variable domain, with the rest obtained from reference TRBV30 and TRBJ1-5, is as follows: SQTIHQWPATLVQPVGSPLSLECTVEGTSNPNLYWYRQAAGRGLQLLFYSVGIGQISSEVPQNLSASRPQDRQFILSSKKLLLSDSGFYLCAWSELRGPSNQPQHFGDGTRLSIL.

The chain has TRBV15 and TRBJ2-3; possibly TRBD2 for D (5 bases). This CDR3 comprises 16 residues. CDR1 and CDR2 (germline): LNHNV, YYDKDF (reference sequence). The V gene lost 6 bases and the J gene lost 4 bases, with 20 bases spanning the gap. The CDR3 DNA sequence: TGTGCCACCAGTACCCTCATAGGAGGCGACTCAGATACGCAGTATTTT. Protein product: CATSTLIGGDSDTQYF.

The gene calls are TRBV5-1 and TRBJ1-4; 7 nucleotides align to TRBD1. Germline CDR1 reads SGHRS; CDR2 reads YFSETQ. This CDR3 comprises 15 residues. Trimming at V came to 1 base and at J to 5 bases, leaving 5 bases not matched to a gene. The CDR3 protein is CASSLTGARNEKLFF. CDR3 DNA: TGCGCCAGCAGCTTGACAGGGGCCCGGAATGAAAAACTGTTTTTT.

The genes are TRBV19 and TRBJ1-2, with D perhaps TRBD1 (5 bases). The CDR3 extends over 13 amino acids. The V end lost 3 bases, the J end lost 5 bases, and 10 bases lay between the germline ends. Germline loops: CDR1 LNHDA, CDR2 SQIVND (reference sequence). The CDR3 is CASSIAGGYGYTF. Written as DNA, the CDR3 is TGTGCCAGTAGTATTGCTGGGGGATATGGCTACACCTTC.

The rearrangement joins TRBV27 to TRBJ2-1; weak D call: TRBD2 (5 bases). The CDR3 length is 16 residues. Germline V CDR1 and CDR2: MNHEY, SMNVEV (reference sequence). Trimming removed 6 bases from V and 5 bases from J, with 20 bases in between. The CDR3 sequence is CASSGLAGKHHNEQFF. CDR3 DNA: TGTGCCAGCAGCGGGCTAGCTGGAAAGCACCACAATGAGCAGTTCTTC.

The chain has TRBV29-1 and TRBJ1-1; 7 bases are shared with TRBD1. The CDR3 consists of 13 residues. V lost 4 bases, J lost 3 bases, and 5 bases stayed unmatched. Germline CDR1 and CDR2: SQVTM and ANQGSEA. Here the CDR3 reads CSVGSGGDTEAFF. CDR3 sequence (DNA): TGCAGCGTTGGGTCAGGGGGTGACACTGAAGCTTTCTTT. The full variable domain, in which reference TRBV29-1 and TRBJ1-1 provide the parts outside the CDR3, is SAVISQKPSRDICQRGTSLTIQCQVDSQVTMMFWYRQQPGQSLTLIATANQGSEATYESGFVIDKFPISRPNLTFSTLTVSNMSPEDSSIYLCSVGSGGDTEAFFGQGTRLTVV.

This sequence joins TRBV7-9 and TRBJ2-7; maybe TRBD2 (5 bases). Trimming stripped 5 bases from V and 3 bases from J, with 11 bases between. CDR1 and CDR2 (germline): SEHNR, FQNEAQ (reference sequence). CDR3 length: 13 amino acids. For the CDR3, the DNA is TGTGCCAGCAGCCGGACTTTGAGCTACGAGCAGTACTTC. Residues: CASSRTLSYEQYF.

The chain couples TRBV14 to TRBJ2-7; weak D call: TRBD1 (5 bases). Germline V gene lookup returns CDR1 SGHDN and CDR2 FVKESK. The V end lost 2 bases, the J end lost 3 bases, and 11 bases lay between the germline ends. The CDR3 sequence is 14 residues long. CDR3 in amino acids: CASSQSWGGYEQYF. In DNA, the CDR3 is TGTGCCAGCAGCCAATCTTGGGGCGGCTACGAGCAGTACTTC.

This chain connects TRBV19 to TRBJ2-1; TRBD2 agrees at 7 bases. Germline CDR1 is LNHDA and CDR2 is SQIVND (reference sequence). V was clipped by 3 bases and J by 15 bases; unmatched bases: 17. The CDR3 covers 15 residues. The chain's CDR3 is CASSMVASGGEGLFF. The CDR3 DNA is TGTGCCAGTAGTATGGTCGCTAGCGGAGGAGAGGGGCTGTTCTTC. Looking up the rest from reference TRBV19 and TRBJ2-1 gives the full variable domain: DGGITQSPKYLFRKEGQNVTLSCEQNLNHDAMYWYRQDPGQGLRLIYYSQIVNDFQKGDIAEGYSVSREKKESFPLTVTSAQKNPTAFYLCASSMVASGGEGLFFGPGTRLTVL.

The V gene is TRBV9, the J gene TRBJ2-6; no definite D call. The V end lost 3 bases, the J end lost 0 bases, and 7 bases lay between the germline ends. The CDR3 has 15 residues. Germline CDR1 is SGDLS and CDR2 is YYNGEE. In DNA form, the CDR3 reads TGTGCCAGCAGCGGGCTGTCCTCTGGGGCCAACGTCCTGACTTTC. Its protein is CASSGLSSGANVLTF. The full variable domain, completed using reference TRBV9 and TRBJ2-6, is DSGVTQTPKHLITATGQRVTLRCSPRSGDLSVYWYQQSLDQGLQFLIQYYNGEERAKGNILERFSAQQFPDLHSELNLSSLELGDSALYFCASSGLSSGANVLTFGAGSRLTVL.

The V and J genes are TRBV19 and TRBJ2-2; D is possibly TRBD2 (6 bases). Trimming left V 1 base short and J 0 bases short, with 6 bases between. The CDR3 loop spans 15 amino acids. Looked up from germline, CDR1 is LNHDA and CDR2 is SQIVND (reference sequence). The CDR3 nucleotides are TGTGCCAGTAGTATAGCGGGAGCGAACACCGGGGAGCTGTTTTTT. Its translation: CASSIAGANTGELFF.

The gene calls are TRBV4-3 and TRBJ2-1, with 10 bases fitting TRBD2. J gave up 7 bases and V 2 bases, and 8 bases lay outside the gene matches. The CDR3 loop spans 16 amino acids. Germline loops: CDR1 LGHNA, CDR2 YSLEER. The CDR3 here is CASSQNLAGVRNEQFF. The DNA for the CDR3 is TGCGCCAGCAGCCAAAACCTAGCGGGAGTGAGGAATGAGCAGTTCTTC.

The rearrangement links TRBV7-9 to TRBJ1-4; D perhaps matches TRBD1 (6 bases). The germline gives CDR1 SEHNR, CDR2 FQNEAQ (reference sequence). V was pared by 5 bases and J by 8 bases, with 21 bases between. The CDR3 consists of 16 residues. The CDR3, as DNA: TGTGCCAGCAGCCCTCGGCGGGGGGCCGATCGCGAAAAACTGTTTTTT. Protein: CASSPRRGADREKLFF.

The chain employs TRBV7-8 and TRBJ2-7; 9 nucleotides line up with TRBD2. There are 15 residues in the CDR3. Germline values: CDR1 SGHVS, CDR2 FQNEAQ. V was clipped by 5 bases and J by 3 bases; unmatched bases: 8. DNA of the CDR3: TGTGCCAGCAGCCCCCCTCCTAGCGGGAACTACGAGCAGTACTTC. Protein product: CASSPPPSGNYEQYF.

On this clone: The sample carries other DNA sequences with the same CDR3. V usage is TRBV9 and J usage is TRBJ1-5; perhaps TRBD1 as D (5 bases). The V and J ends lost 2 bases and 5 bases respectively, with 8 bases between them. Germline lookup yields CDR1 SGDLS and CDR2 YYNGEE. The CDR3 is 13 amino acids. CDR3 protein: CASSVSGDQPQHF. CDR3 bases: TGTGCCAGCAGCGTGTCGGGGGATCAGCCCCAGCATTTT.

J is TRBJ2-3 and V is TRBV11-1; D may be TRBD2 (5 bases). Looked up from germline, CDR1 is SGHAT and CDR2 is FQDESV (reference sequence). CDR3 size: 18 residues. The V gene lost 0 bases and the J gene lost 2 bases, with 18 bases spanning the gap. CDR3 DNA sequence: TGTGCCAGCAGCTTAGCGGGTACGGGGTTCGGGCCCACAGATACGCAGTATTTT. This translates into CASSLAGTGFGPTDTQYF.

The CDR3 DNA reads TGCGCCAGCAGCTTCAACCAGGGGTTGGATGAAAAACTGTTTTTT. Amino acid sequence: CASSFNQGLDEKLFF. The chain carries TRBV5-1 and TRBJ1-4; a weak D match, TRBD1 (6 bases). CDR1 is SGHRS and CDR2 is YFSETQ in the germline V gene. V was cut by 2 bases and J by 6 bases, with 14 bases left in between. The CDR3 spans 15 residues.

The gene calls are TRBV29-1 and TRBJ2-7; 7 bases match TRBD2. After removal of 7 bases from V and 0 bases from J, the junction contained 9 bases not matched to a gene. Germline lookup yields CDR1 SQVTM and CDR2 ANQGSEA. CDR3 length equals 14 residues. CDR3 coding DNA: TGCAGCGCTCTGGGGGGGACCAACTCCTACGAGCAGTACTTC. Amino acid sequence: CSALGGTNSYEQYF.